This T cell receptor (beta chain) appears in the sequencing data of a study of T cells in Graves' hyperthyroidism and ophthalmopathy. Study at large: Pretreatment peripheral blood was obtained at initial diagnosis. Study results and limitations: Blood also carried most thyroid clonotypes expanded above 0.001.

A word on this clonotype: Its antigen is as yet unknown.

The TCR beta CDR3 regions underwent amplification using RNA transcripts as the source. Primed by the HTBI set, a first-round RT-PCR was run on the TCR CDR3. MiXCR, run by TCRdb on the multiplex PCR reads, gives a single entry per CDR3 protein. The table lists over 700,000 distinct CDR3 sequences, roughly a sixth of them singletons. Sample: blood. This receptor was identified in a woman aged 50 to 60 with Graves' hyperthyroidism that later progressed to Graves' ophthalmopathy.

This CDR3 reads CASSRVHGSAGELFF. CDR3 sequence (DNA): TGTGCCAGTTCCAGGGTCCACGGTAGCGCCGGGGAGCTGTTTTTT. The V gene is TRBV19, the J gene TRBJ2-2, with D perhaps being TRBD1 or TRBD2 (5 bases each). The V end was cut by 8 bases, the J end by 6 bases, with 19 bases between. The CDR3 spans 15 residues. The germline gives CDR1 LNHDA, CDR2 SQIVND (reference sequence).